This TCR beta chain is drawn from a study of shared clonotypes between healthy human individuals. Across the study: For every donor, three CD4 naive, three CD4 memory, two CD8 naive and one CD8 memory plates were used.

Those who donated, Caucasian adults without exception, all lived in Nashville, Tennessee. Germline CDR1 is MDHEN and CDR2 is SYDVKM. The CDR3 loop spans 15 amino acids. V lost 5 bases and J lost 5, with 16 bases in between. The assay used deep level. Replicate PCRs from sorted subsets contained around 200 ng DNA, which is 31,000 or so T cell genomes. Sequencing used immunoSEQ multiplex PCR; TCRdb keeps in-frame clones, though not all of them. The table has some 630,000 clones, about two thirds seen once. The chain has TRBV28 and TRBJ2-1; weak D call: TRBD2 (6 bases). Sequenced sample: memory CD4+ T cells sorted from blood. Subset defined: CD45RA-negative fraction. This TCR came from a woman aged 30 to 39 in good health. The CDR3 region has the DNA TGTGCCAGCAGTCCGCCCGGAGGGTTCAACAATGAGCAGTTCTTC. Its protein is CASSPPGGFNNEQFF.